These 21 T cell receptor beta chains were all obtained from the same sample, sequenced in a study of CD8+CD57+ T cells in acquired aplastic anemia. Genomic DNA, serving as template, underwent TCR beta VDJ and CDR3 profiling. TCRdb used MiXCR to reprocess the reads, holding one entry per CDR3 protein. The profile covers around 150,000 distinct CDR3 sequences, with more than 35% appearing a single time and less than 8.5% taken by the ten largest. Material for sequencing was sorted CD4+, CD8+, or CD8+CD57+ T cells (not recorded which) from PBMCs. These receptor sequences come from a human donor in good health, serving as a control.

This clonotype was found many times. The CDR3 DNA follows: TGTGCCAGCAGGATGTTTACGCAGTATTTT. It is translated as CASRMFTQYF. This rearrangement joins TRBV6-4 to TRBJ2-3; D is unclear. The CDR3 runs 10 residues. Between the trimmed V and J ends, which lost 6 bases and 8 bases, there was a span of 6 bases. CDR1 and CDR2 from the germline V gene are MRHNA and SNTAGT.

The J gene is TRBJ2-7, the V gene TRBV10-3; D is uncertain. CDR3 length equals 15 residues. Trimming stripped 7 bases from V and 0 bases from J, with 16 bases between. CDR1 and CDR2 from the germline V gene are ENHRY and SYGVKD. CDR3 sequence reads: CAITSEPSSSYEQYF. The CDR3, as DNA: TGTGCCATCACATCCGAGCCTTCGAGCTCCTACGAGCAGTACTTC.

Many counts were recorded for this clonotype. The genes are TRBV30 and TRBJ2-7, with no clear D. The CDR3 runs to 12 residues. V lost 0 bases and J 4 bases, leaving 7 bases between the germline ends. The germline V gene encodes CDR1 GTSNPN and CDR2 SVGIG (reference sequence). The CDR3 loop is CAWSVQGYEQYF. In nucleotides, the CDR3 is TGTGCCTGGAGTGTTCAAGGGTACGAGCAGTACTTC.

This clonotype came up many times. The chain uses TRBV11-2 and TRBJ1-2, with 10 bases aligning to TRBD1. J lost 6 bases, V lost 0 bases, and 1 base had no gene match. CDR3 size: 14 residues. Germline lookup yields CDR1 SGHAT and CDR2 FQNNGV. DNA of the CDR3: TGTGCCAGCAGCTTAGAGGGACAGGGGAATGGCTACACCTTC. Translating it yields CASSLEGQGNGYTF.

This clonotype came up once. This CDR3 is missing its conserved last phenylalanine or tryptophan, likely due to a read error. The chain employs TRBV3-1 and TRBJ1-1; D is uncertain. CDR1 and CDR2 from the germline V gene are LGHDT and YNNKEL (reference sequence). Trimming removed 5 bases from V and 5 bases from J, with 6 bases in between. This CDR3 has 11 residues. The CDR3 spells CASSSRTEAFS. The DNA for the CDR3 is TGTGCCAGCAGCTCCCGAACTGAAGCTTTCTCT.

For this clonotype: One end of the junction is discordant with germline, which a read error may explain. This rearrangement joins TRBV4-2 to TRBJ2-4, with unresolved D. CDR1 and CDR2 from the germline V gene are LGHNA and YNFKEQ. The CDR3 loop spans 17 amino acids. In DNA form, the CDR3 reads TGTGCCAGCAGCCAAGATTTCTTGACCCCTCCCAAAGACATTCAGTACTTC. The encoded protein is CASSQDFLTPPKDIQYF.

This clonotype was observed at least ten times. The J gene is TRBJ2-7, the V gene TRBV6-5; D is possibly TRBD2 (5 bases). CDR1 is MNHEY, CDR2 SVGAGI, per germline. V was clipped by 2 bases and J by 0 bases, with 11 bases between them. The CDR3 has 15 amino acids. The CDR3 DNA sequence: TGTGCCAGCAGTTACCGCGACGAGGGCTCCTACGAGCAGTACTTC. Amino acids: CASSYRDEGSYEQYF.

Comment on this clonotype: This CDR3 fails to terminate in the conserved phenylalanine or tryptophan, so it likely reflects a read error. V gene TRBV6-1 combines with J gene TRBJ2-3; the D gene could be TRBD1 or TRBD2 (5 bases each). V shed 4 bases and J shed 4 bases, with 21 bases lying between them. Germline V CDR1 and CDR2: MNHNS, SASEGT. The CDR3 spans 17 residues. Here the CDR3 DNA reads TGTGCCAGCAGTGCGGCCGGGACCAACTTCTCCCCAGATACGCAGTATTCT. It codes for CASSAAGTNFSPDTQYS.

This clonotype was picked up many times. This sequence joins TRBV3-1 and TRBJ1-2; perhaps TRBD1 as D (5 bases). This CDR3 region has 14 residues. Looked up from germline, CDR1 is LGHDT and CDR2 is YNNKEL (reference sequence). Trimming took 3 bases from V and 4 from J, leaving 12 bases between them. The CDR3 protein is CASSQGGEAYGYTF. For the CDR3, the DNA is TGTGCCAGCAGCCAGGGGGGGGAAGCCTATGGCTACACCTTC.

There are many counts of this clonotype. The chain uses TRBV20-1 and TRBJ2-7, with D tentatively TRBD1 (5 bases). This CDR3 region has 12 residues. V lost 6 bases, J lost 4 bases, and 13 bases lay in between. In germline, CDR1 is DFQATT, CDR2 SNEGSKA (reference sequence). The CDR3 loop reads CSAVLQAYEQYF. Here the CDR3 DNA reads TGCAGTGCCGTACTACAGGCGTACGAGCAGTACTTC.

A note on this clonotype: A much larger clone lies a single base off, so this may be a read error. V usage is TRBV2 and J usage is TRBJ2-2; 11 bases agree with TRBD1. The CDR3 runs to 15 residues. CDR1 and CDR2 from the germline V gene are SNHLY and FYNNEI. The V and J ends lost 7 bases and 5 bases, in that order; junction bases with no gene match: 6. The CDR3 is CASNRGTGGTGELFF. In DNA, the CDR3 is TGTGCCAGCAATAGGGGGACAGGGGGGACCGGGGAGCTGTTTTTT.

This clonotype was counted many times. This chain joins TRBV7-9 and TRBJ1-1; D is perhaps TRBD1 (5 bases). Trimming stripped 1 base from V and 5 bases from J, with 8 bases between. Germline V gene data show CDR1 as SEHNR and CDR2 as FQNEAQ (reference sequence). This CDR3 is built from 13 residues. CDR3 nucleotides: TGTGCCAGCAGCTTAGGTTCAGGGACTGAAGCTTTCTTT. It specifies CASSLGSGTEAFF.

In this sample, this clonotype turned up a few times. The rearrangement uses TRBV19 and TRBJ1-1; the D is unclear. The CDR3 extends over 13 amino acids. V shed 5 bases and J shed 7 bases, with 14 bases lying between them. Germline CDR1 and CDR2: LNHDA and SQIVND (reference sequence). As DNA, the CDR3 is TGTGCCAGTAGTCCCCCGGACGGCGGTGAAGCTTTCTTT. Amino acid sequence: CASSPPDGGEAFF.

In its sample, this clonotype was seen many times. CDR3 in DNA: TGTGCCAGCACCCGTATGACAGGGGGCACGGGGGGCTACACCTTC. This gives the protein CASTRMTGGTGGYTF. The chain recombines TRBV28 with TRBJ1-2, with 10 bases lining up with TRBD1. Trimming cost V 7 bases and J 8 bases; bases outside gene matches: 13. Germline V gene sequence: CDR1 MDHEN, CDR2 SYDVKM. The CDR3 has 15 amino acids.

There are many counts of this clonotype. Written as DNA, the CDR3 is TGTGCCAGCAGGATGGGACAGGGGAACACTGAAGCTTTCTTT. Translation: CASRMGQGNTEAFF. J is TRBJ1-1 and V is TRBV2, with TRBD1 matching over 9 bases. Germline V gene data show CDR1 as SNHLY and CDR2 as FYNNEI. V shed 6 bases, J shed 1 base, and the junction held 3 bases outside the gene matches. The CDR3 totals 14 residues.

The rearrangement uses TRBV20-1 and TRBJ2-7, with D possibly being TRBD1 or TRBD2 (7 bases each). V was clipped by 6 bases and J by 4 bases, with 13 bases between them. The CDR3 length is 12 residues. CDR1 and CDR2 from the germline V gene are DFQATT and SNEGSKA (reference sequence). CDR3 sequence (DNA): TGCAGTGCGCGACAGGGAGGGTACGAGCAGTACTTC. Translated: CSARQGGYEQYF.

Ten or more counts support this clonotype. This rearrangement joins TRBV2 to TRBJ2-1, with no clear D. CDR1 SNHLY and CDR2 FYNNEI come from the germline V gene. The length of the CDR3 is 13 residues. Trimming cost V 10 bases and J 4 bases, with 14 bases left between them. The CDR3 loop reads CATSLDRYNEQFF. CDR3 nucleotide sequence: TGTGCCACCTCTCTGGACCGTTACAATGAGCAGTTCTTC.

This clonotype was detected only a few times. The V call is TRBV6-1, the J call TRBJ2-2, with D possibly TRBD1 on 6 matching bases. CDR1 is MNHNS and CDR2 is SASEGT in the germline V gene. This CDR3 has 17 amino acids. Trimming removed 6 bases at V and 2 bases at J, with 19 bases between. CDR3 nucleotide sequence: TGTGCCAGCAGACCCAGGGGTGGGGGCTTTAACACCGGGGAGCTGTTTTTT. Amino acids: CASRPRGGGFNTGELFF.

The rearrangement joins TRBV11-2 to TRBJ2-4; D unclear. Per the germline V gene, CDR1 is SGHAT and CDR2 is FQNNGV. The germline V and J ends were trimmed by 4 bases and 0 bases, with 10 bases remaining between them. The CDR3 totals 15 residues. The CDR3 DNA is TGTGCCAGCAGCTATACAGTACTAGCCAAAAACATTCAGTACTTC. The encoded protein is CASSYTVLAKNIQYF.

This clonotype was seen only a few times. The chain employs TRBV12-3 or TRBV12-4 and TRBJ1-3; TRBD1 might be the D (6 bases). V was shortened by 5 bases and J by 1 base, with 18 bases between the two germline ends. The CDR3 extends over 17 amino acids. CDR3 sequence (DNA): TGTGCCAGCAGTCCCGCAAGGGGGACTTCGTCTGGAAACACCATATATTTT. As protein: CASSPARGTSSGNTIYF.

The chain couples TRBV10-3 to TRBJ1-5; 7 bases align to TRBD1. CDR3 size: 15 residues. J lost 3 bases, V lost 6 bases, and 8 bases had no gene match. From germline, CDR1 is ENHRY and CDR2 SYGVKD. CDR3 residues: CAISQGDLNNQPQHF. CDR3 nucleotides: TGTGCCATCAGCCAGGGGGACCTTAACAATCAGCCCCAGCATTTT.